These T cell receptor beta chains were read from a single sample in a study of T cell changes during pregnancy in multiple sclerosis. Sequencing used immunoSEQ multiplex PCR; TCRdb keeps in-frame clones, though not all of them. Here the sample spans 90,000 to 150,000 clones, about 94% being singletons. The sample was peripheral blood, taken before pregnancy. The receptors here all came from a female donor with multiple sclerosis, enrolled in a pregnancy study. Each CDR3 is given with its conserved first and last residue. D genes are given only for firm matches. Rows give clone size only sometimes, using once, few, many, or a class for an expanded clone.

V gene	clone size	J gene	D gene	CDR3 DNA	CDR3 protein
TRBV7-9	once	TRBJ2-7	TRBD2	TGTGCCAGCAGCGAGGGAGGGAGGCGGGAGCAGTACTTC	CASSEGGRREQYF
TRBV30	NA	TRBJ2-1	TRBD1	TGTGCCGGGACAGTCAACTCCTACAATGAGCAGTTCTTC	CAGTVNSYNEQFF
TRBV19	NA	TRBJ1-6	NA	TGTGCCACCCACCATAACTCGTCCGGCTCCTATAATTCACCCCTCCACTTT	CATHHNSSGSYNSPLHF
TRBV7-3	NA	TRBJ2-3	TRBD2	TGTGCCAGCAGCTTAAAGGCCCGGATAGCGGGAGGGGTAGATACGCAGTATTTT	CASSLKARIAGGVDTQYF
TRBV4-1	NA	TRBJ1-4	NA	TGCGCCAGCAGCCAAGGCAGGGCGACTAATGAAAAACTGTTTTTT	CASSQGRATNEKLFF
TRBV5-1	NA	TRBJ1-1	NA	TGCGCCAGCAGCTTGCTACTGTCGAACACTGAAGCTTTCTTT	CASSLLLSNTEAFF
TRBV6-1	NA	TRBJ2-1	TRBD1	TGTGCCAGCAGACAGAGGACAGGGGCCTACAATGAGCAGTTCTTC	CASRQRTGAYNEQFF
TRBV10-3	NA	TRBJ2-3	NA	TGTGCCATCAGTGAGGCTGCGGATACGCAGTATTTT	CAISEAADTQYF
TRBV29-1	NA	TRBJ2-3	TRBD2	TGCAGCGTCGAAGGAGTAGCGGGGGTCGGTACAGATACGCAGTATTTT	CSVEGVAGVGTDTQYF
TRBV6-5	NA	TRBJ1-6	NA	TGTGCCAGCAGTTACTCCGATTCACCCCTCCACTTT	CASSYSDSPLHF
TRBV11-2	NA	TRBJ2-1	TRBD1	TGTGCCAGCAGCTTACTTGGACAGGAAAGGGGCAATGAGCAGTTCTTC	CASSLLGQERGNEQFF
TRBV9	NA	TRBJ2-2	TRBD2	TGTGCCAGCTCGCGGGGCGGGGGGCGAGCGAACACCGGGGAGCTGTTTTTT	CASSRGGGRANTGELFF
TRBV6-1	NA	TRBJ2-7	NA	TGTGCCAGCACCCGAAGGAGGAACTACGAGCAGTACTTC	CASTRRRNYEQYF
TRBV5-1	NA	TRBJ1-4	NA	TGCGCCAGCAGCTTGGAGGGGGTCAGCGAAAAACTGTTTTTT	CASSLEGVSEKLFF
TRBV7-3	once	TRBJ2-1	NA	TGTGCCAGCAGCTTACACCAGGACAATGAGCAGTTCTTC	CASSLHQDNEQFF
TRBV7-8	NA	TRBJ1-1	NA	TGTGCCAGCACCCCAGGTATGAACACTGAAGCTTTCTTT	CASTPGMNTEAFF
TRBV5-1	NA	TRBJ2-7	NA	TGCGCCAGCAGCTTGACACAGGCTGACTACGAGCAGTACTTC	CASSLTQADYEQYF
TRBV18	NA	TRBJ1-5	TRBD1	TGTGCCAGCTCACCAGAGACAGGGGAACAGCCCCAGCATTTT	CASSPETGEQPQHF
TRBV7-2	NA	TRBJ2-3	TRBD1	TGTGCCAGCAGCCCCCGGACAGGGAGCACAGATACGCAGTATTTT	CASSPRTGSTDTQYF
TRBV2	NA	TRBJ2-7	NA	TGTGCCAGCAGCTCCACCCGTTACGAGCAGTACTTC	CASSSTRYEQYF
TRBV5-1	NA	TRBJ1-4	NA	TGCGCCAGCAGCCTGGCAGGGGCTTCTGAAAAACTGTTTTTT	CASSLAGASEKLFF
TRBV5-1	NA	TRBJ2-1	NA	TGCGCCAGCAGCTTCGGGTGGCGACCCGGAGGCGATGAGCAGTTCTTC	CASSFGWRPGGDEQFF
TRBV29-1	NA	TRBJ2-3	TRBD1	TGCAGCGTTCTGCGGACAGGCAGCACAGATACGCAGTATTTT	CSVLRTGSTDTQYF
TRBV13	once	TRBJ1-2	NA	TGTGCCAGCAGCTCGGCTGCCAGGAGCTACACCTTC	CASSSAARSYTF
TRBV6-5	NA	TRBJ2-7	NA	TGTGCCAGCAGGGGGACATACTACGAGCAGTACTTC	CASRGTYYEQYF
TRBV6-6	NA	TRBJ1-6	TRBD1	TGTGCCAGCAGTATGAAACAGGGGCTGTACTTGCCCCTCCACTTT	CASSMKQGLYLPLHF
TRBV6-5	once	TRBJ1-2	TRBD1	TGTGCCAGCAGTTACAGGGGGCGTCGGTATGGCTACACCTTC	CASSYRGRRYGYTF
TRBV5-4	NA	TRBJ2-2	NA	TGTGCCAGCAGCTTTTTTGCGGGGGCGGGCACCGGGGAGCTGTTTTTT	CASSFFAGAGTGELFF
TRBV5-4	NA	TRBJ2-2	NA	TGTGCCAGCAGCGGAGACACCGGGGAGCTGTTTTTT	CASSGDTGELFF
TRBV7-9	NA	TRBJ2-5	TRBD1	TGTGCCAGCAGCCCCGGACAGGGCCTCCAAGAGACCCAGTACTTC	CASSPGQGLQETQYF
TRBV11-2	NA	TRBJ2-5	NA	TGTGCCAGCAGCTTAGCTCTGTACCAAGAGACCCAGTACTTC	CASSLALYQETQYF
TRBV4-1	NA	TRBJ2-7	NA	TGCGCCAGCAGCCAAGAACCAAGACTAGTAATATCCGAGCAGTACTTC	CASSQEPRLVISEQYF
TRBV7-2	NA	TRBJ2-7	NA	TGTGCCAGCAGCTTAGTCGGGTTCTGGGAGCAGTACTTC	CASSLVGFWEQYF
TRBV7-4	NA	TRBJ1-4	TRBD1	TGTGCCAGCAGCCGCCCTTCCCGGGACAGTCCAACTAATGAAAAACTGTTTTTT	CASSRPSRDSPTNEKLFF
TRBV6-5	NA	TRBJ2-7	TRBD1	TGTGCCAGCAGCCAGAGGACAGGAAGGCAGTACTTC	CASSQRTGRQYF
TRBV11-3	NA	TRBJ2-7	TRBD2	TGTGCCAGCAGCCCCAGCCTAAGACTAGCGGATTCCTACGAGCAGTACTTC	CASSPSLRLADSYEQYF
TRBV7-9	NA	TRBJ1-1	NA	TGTGCCAGCAGGCCCACAGGGTGGGACACTGAAGCTTTCTTT	CASRPTGWDTEAFF
TRBV19	NA	TRBJ2-6	NA	TGTGCCAGTAGTATACAGGGGTCAGGGGCCAACGTCCTGACTTTC	CASSIQGSGANVLTF
TRBV29-1	NA	TRBJ1-1	NA	TGCAGCGTTGAAGATGTGCCAGAAGAAGCTTTCTTT	CSVEDVPEEAFF
TRBV18	NA	TRBJ2-2	TRBD1	TGTGCCAGCTCGTACGGGACAGCGAACACCGGGGAGCTGTTTTTT	CASSYGTANTGELFF
TRBV10-3	NA	TRBJ2-1	TRBD1	TGTGCCATCAGACAGGGGGGCTCCTACAATGAGCAGTTCTTC	CAIRQGGSYNEQFF
TRBV6-5	NA	TRBJ2-7	NA	TGTGCCAGCTCACGGGGTACCTACGAGCAGTACTTC	CASSRGTYEQYF
TRBV7-3	NA	TRBJ2-5	NA	TGTGCCAGCAGCAGGGGAGGAGGTCAAGAGACCCAGTACTTC	CASSRGGGQETQYF
TRBV4-2	NA	TRBJ2-3	NA	TGTGCCAGCAGCCATCTTTCTGTCGGGGGGCCGGGCACAGATACGCAGTATTTT	CASSHLSVGGPGTDTQYF
TRBV7-2	NA	TRBJ1-2	NA	TGTGCCAGCAGCTTGGGGGGACTTAACTATGGCTACACCTTC	CASSLGGLNYGYTF
TRBV11-2	NA	TRBJ2-1	NA	TGTGCCAGCAGCTCCCTCCAGGGGAGCTCCTACAATGAGCAGTTCTTC	CASSSLQGSSYNEQFF
TRBV28	NA	TRBJ1-5	NA	TGTGCCAGCCGAATGTACAGGGATAGCAATCAGCCCCAGCATTTT	CASRMYRDSNQPQHF
TRBV10-3	NA	TRBJ1-5	NA	TGTGCCATCAGTCTAGACAGCAATCAGCCCCAGCATTTT	CAISLDSNQPQHF
TRBV29-1	once	TRBJ2-1	NA	TGCAGCGTGCCCGGGATGGATGAGCAGTTCTTC	CSVPGMDEQFF
TRBV5-8	NA	TRBJ2-1	NA	TGTGCCAGCAGACGAGGATTCGGATTAGCGGCCGTTCCCTACAATGAGCAGTTCTTC	CASRRGFGLAAVPYNEQFF
TRBV6-5	once	TRBJ2-7	NA	TGTGCCAGCAGTCCCCGGGGTATTGAGCAGTACTTC	CASSPRGIEQYF
TRBV5-1	NA	TRBJ2-2	NA	TGCGCCAGCAGCTTGGGGACTACTACCGGGGAGCTGTTTTTT	CASSLGTTTGELFF